This T cell receptor beta chain was identified in a study of vaccination and CD4 T cells after COVID-19. At the level of the study: Control cultures received a CEFX pool, an HIV-1 Nef pool, or no peptide.

Points on this clonotype: Its antigen is currently unknown.

The sample's treatment: roughly 11-day PBMC culture with coronavirus spike peptide pools or control peptides (ViraFEST assay). An Oncomine TCR Beta short-read assay was used to sequence the DNA from cultured CD4+ T cells. TCRdb reanalysed the PCR reads using MiXCR and keeps one entry per CDR3 protein. The sample includes approximately 21,000 distinct CDR3 sequences, 67% of them seen just once. There are 16 residues in the CDR3. The germline gives CDR1 MDHEN, CDR2 SYDVKM. The V end lost 3 bases, the J end lost 5 bases, and 17 bases lay between the germline ends. This TCR was recovered from a human donor who had recovered from COVID-19. The chain uses TRBV28 and TRBJ1-5; D is perhaps TRBD1 (5 bases). The sequenced material came from CD4+ T cells from blood, cultured in vitro. DNA for the CDR3: TGTGCCAGCAGTTTTTATAGGGGCCTACAGGATCAGCCCCAGCATTTT. Translated, it gives CASSFYRGLQDQPQHF. The complete variable domain, with remaining parts taken from reference TRBV28 and TRBJ1-5, reads DVKVTQSSRYLVKRTGEKVFLECVQDMDHENMFWYRQDPGLGLRLIYFSYDVKMKEKGDIPEGYSVSREKKERFSLILESASTNQTSMYLCASSFYRGLQDQPQHFGDGTRLSIL.